Included here is one T cell receptor (beta chain) sequence, with context. CDR3 length: 15 residues. V shed 6 bases, J shed 4 bases, and the junction held 6 bases outside the gene matches. Germline V gene lookup returns CDR1 MNHEY and CDR2 SVGAGI. This sample was taken from a study of blood T cell repertoires in COVID-19. In the source study's methods: Amplification from reference gene primers served as the basis for estimated nucleated cell counts. Only in-frame clones appear in the TCRdb table, and some are missing; sequencing was by immunoSEQ multiplex PCR. The V and J calls and the clone size are those of that table, but D and trimming were determined from the DNA. The data contain 75,000 to 95,000 clones, roughly nine tenths of them singletons.

The chain recombines TRBV6-5 with TRBJ2-3; 11 positions match TRBD1. Sequencing was performed on peripheral blood. The sequence was collected from a human donor in a cohort sampled during active COVID-19. This chain's CDR3 is CASRSGTGGADTQYF. The DNA for the CDR3 is TGTGCCAGCAGGTCCGGGACAGGGGGGGCAGATACGCAGTATTTT.